The sequence of this TCR beta chain was determined in a study of cytomegalovirus exposure and HLA in healthy donors. As for the study in general: From donors who were HLA-typed, an early data release held 70 million to 90 million unique TCRs.

Study results and limitations: Presence/absence results assume similar sequencing depth per donor, which may not hold. TRBV6-2, TRBV6-3 and other indistinguishable V segments were excluded.

This CDR3 comprises 15 residues. In germline, CDR1 is SGDLS, CDR2 YYNGEE. Note on this clone: Antigen specificity is unknown. The junction does not match germline at one end; this may be a read error. Other nucleotide sequences from this sample produce the same CDR3.

In the PCR, 60 Vbeta and 13 Jbeta primers were used. Repertoires were generated with immunoSEQ multiplex PCR, while TCRdb's copy carries only in-frame clones and drops some. The table includes 110,000 or so clones, about 77% detected once. The sequenced sample consisted of PBMCs. The gene calls are TRBV9 and TRBJ1-1, with 8 bases fitting TRBD1. This TCR was recovered from a woman in her twenties or thirties in good health and CMV-seropositive. CDR3 region: CASSVQGAMGTEAFF. The CDR3 nucleotides are TGCGCCAGCAGCGTTCAGGGGGCTATGGGCACTGAAGCTTTCTTT.